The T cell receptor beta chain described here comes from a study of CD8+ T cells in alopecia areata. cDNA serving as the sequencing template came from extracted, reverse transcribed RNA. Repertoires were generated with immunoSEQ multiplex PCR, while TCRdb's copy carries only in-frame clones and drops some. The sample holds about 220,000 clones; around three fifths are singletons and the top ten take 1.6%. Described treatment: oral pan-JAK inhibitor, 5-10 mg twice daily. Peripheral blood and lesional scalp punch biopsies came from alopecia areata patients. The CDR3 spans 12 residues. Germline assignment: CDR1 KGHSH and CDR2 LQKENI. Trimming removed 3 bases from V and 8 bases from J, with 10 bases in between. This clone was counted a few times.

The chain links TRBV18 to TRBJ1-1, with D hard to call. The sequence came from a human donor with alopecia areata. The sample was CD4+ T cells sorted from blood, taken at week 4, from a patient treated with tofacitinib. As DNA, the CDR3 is TGTGCCAGCTCACCCCAAGGAACGGAAGCTTTCTTT. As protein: CASSPQGTEAFF.